This T cell receptor (beta chain) was sequenced during a study of blood T cell repertoires in COVID-19. In the study overall: From the United States, Italy and Spain came samples of acute and convalescent COVID-19. T cells, B-cell-depleted T cells, or PBMCs supplied cDNA or gDNA.

The repertoire was sequenced with immunoSEQ multiplex PCR; TCRdb's copy has only in-frame clones and lacks some. The data show 50,000 to 75,000 clones, about 73% seen once. The sample consisted of peripheral blood. This receptor was taken from a woman aged 45-59 years with active or convalescent COVID-19.

Here the CDR3 reads CASSDWQGGTGELFF. The CDR3 bases are TGTGCCAGCAGTGACTGGCAGGGTGGAACCGGGGAGCTGTTTTTT. V is TRBV6-4 and J is TRBJ2-2; D is perhaps TRBD1 (5 bases). V shed 1 base and J shed 5 bases, with 11 bases lying between them. This CDR3 region has 15 residues. CDR1 is MRHNA, CDR2 SNTAGT, per germline.